The next 21 T cell receptor beta chains were all read from a single sample in a study of T cell responses to AZD1222 COVID-19 vaccine. Clones were sequenced by immunoSEQ multiplex PCR, and TCRdb holds only the in-frame ones, with some missing. The repertoire holds about 100,000 clones, with about 88% as singletons. Sample: peripheral blood, taken on day 0 of AZD1222 vaccination. The receptor source for this set is an adult in good health.

The chain employs TRBV19 and TRBJ1-5; D may be TRBD1 (5 bases). V shed 4 bases and J shed 6 bases, with 7 bases lying between them. The CDR3 spans 12 residues. Germline assignment: CDR1 LNHDA and CDR2 SQIVND (reference sequence). As DNA, the CDR3 is TGTGCCAGTAGTAGCAGGGTTCAGCCCCAGCATTTT. Translated, it gives CASSSRVQPQHF.

The chain joins TRBV20-1 to TRBJ2-3, with D possibly called TRBD1 or TRBD2 (5 bases each). Germline V gene data show CDR1 as DFQATT and CDR2 as SNEGSKA (reference sequence). Trimming left V 5 bases short and J 4 bases short, with 7 bases between. The CDR3 has 11 amino acids. Here the CDR3 DNA reads TGCAGTGCTGGGACGCCAGATACGCAGTATTTT. This encodes CSAGTPDTQYF.

This clone was counted once. The chain links TRBV5-1 to TRBJ1-1, with D hard to call. Trimming cost V 7 bases and J 0 bases, with 10 bases left between them. Germline values: CDR1 SGHRS, CDR2 YFSETQ. The CDR3 sequence is 13 residues long. The CDR3 sequence: CASAWELNTEAFF. DNA of the CDR3: TGCGCCAGCGCTTGGGAATTGAACACTGAAGCTTTCTTT.

As regards this clone: Other DNA sequences within the sample encode an identical CDR3. CDR3 sequence reads: CASSGRIARTGELFF. CDR3 bases: TGCGCCAGCAGCGGGAGAATAGCTCGGACCGGGGAGCTGTTTTTT. V and J are TRBV5-1 and TRBJ2-2; D might be TRBD2 (5 bases). The CDR3 sequence is 15 residues long. The germline V and J ends were trimmed by 4 bases and 5 bases, with 15 bases remaining between them. Germline V lookup: CDR1 SGHRS, CDR2 YFSETQ.

J is TRBJ1-5 and V is TRBV27, with D perhaps matching TRBD1 (6 bases). V was trimmed by 3 bases and J by 0 bases, leaving 9 bases between them. The CDR3 covers 15 residues. CDR1 is MNHEY and CDR2 is SMNVEV in the germline V gene (reference sequence). CDR3 region: CASSFRGDSNQPQHF. The CDR3 bases are TGTGCCAGCAGTTTTAGGGGGGATAGCAATCAGCCCCAGCATTTT.

This clone was seen a few times. The genes are TRBV29-1 and TRBJ1-1; perhaps TRBD1 as D (5 bases). Per the germline V gene, CDR1 is SQVTM and CDR2 is ANQGSEA. CDR3 size: 14 residues. V lost 6 bases, J lost 3 bases, and 17 bases lay in between. The CDR3 reads CSVAGLRGHTEAFF. CDR3 DNA: TGCAGCGTAGCTGGTCTGAGGGGCCACACTGAAGCTTTCTTT.

This clone was seen more than once but under ten times. J is TRBJ2-2 and V is TRBV19, with unresolved D. The V and J ends lost 6 bases and 9 bases respectively, with 17 bases between them. The germline V gene encodes CDR1 LNHDA and CDR2 SQIVND (reference sequence). This CDR3 contains 14 residues. The CDR3 nucleotides read TGTGCCAGTAGCCCAATCCAGTCTTTCTGGGAGCTGTTTTTT. Its protein is CASSPIQSFWELFF. Full variable domain (remainder filled in from reference TRBV19 and TRBJ2-2): DGGITQSPKYLFRKEGQNVTLSCEQNLNHDAMYWYRQDPGQGLRLIYYSQIVNDFQKGDIAEGYSVSREKKESFPLTVTSAQKNPTAFYLCASSPIQSFWELFFGEGSRLTVL.

This clone was seen only once. The V and J genes are TRBV6-5 and TRBJ2-3; weak D call: TRBD1 (5 bases). The CDR3 is 12 residues long. V lost 9 bases, J lost 4 bases, and 11 bases lay in between. The germline gives CDR1 MNHEY, CDR2 SVGAGI. The CDR3 nucleotides read TGTGCCAGTGGGGCCTGGGCAGATACGCAGTATTTT. This gives the protein CASGAWADTQYF.

The chain recombines TRBV3-1 (or the pseudogene TRBV3-2) with TRBJ2-6; D perhaps matches TRBD2 (6 bases). This CDR3 region has 16 residues. In germline, CDR1 is LGHDT, CDR2 YNNKEL (reference sequence). The germline V and J ends were trimmed by 1 base and 4 bases, with 11 bases remaining between them. DNA of the CDR3: TGTGCCAGCAGCCAAGGATGGGGAGGAGGGGCCAACGTCCTGACTTTC. This sequence encodes CASSQGWGGGANVLTF.

This chain joins TRBV7-8 and TRBJ1-2; 10 nucleotides match TRBD1. The trim removed 5 bases at V and 6 bases at J, leaving 3 bases unmatched. Germline values: CDR1 SGHVS, CDR2 FQNEAQ. CDR3 size: 13 residues. The CDR3 nucleotides are TGTGCCAGCAGCCGGACAGGGGGTAATGGCTACACCTTC. Its translation: CASSRTGGNGYTF.

This chain joins TRBV11-3 and TRBJ2-7; 8 positions match TRBD2. After removal of 4 bases from V and 9 bases from J, the junction contained 8 bases not matched to a gene. Germline V gene lookup returns CDR1 SGHNT and CDR2 YENEEA. The CDR3 has 13 amino acids. CDR3 in amino acids: CASSSRRAGGQYF. The CDR3 nucleotides read TGTGCCAGCAGCTCCCGACGGGCGGGAGGGCAGTACTTC. The whole variable domain, filled in from reference TRBV11-3 and TRBJ2-7, reads EAGVVQSPRYKIIEKKQPVAFWCNPISGHNTLYWYLQNLGQGPELLIRYENEEAVDDSQLPKDRFSAERLKGVDSTLKIQPAELGDSAVYLCASSSRRAGGQYFGPGTRLTVT.

The V gene is TRBV6-5, the J gene TRBJ1-5, with unresolved D. The germline V gene has CDR1 MNHEY and CDR2 SVGAGI. V lost 5 bases, J lost 1 base, and 12 bases lay in between. This CDR3 is 15 amino acids long. CDR3 in amino acids: CASSPGRTSNQPQHF. DNA for the CDR3: TGTGCCAGCAGTCCCGGTAGGACCAGCAATCAGCCCCAGCATTTT.

This sequence joins TRBV9 and TRBJ2-3, with TRBD2 identical over 8 bases. This CDR3 comprises 16 residues. CDR1 is SGDLS, CDR2 YYNGEE, per germline. With 0 bases clipped from V and 3 bases from J, the junction kept 6 bases outside the gene matches. CDR3 region: CASSVDGRALTDTQYF. The CDR3 DNA sequence: TGTGCCAGCAGCGTAGACGGGAGGGCCCTGACAGATACGCAGTATTTT.

Written as DNA, the CDR3 is TGTGCCAGCAGCCAAGCGGACAGTTCGCTCGGCGGGGAGCTGTTTTTT. Translating it yields CASSQADSSLGGELFF. V and J are TRBV4-2 and TRBJ2-2; tentatively, D is TRBD1 (6 bases). Germline loops: CDR1 LGHNA, CDR2 YNFKEQ. CDR3 length: 16 amino acids. Trimming took off 1 base at V and 7 bases at J, with 16 bases between the two ends.

The chain links TRBV6-4 to TRBJ2-3, with TRBD2 identical over 7 bases. V was clipped by 2 bases and J by 2 bases; unmatched bases: 4. CDR1 is MRHNA and CDR2 is SNTAGT in the germline V gene. CDR3 length: 15 residues. CDR3 sequence (DNA): TGTGCCAGCAGTGACGGCGGGAGCTACACAGATACGCAGTATTTT. Its protein is CASSDGGSYTDTQYF.

The chain uses TRBV3-1 (or the pseudogene TRBV3-2) and TRBJ2-1, with TRBD2 identical over 11 bases. This CDR3 has 15 amino acids. The V segment lost 6 bases and the J segment 8 bases; nucleotides outside the gene matches: 9. Germline V gene data show CDR1 as LGHDT and CDR2 as YNNKEL (reference sequence). This chain's CDR3 is CASSPTSGSGDEQFF. CDR3 coding DNA: TGTGCCAGCAGTCCAACTAGCGGGAGTGGGGATGAGCAGTTCTTC.

The rearrangement joins TRBV2 to TRBJ2-2; either TRBD1 or TRBD2 may supply D (6 bases each). CDR1 is SNHLY and CDR2 is FYNNEI in the germline V gene. The CDR3 loop spans 17 amino acids. V was trimmed by 8 bases and J by 1 base, leaving 20 bases between them. The CDR3 region has the DNA TGTGCCAGCTACTTCGGAGGGGGTTTCTTGAACACCGGGGAGCTGTTTTTT. Amino acids: CASYFGGGFLNTGELFF.

The rearrangement joins TRBV19 to TRBJ2-6, with a weak D call TRBD2 (6 bases). The CDR3 has 14 residues. The V end was cut by 5 bases, the J end by 2 bases, with 7 bases between. The germline gives CDR1 LNHDA, CDR2 SQIVND (reference sequence). CDR3 sequence (DNA): TGTGCCAGTAGTTGGAGGGCTGGGGCCAACGTCCTGACTTTC. Its translation: CASSWRAGANVLTF.

The chain links TRBV23-1 to TRBJ2-7; D not certain. TRBV23-1 is an ORF, and what it does is uncertain. This CDR3 has 18 amino acids. V was pared by 8 bases and J by 4 bases, with 30 bases between. DNA of the CDR3: TGCGCCAGCTACCAAGGGCGGACCCTCCCAAACCCCCTATACGAGCAGTACTTC. It specifies CASYQGRTLPNPLYEQYF.

To note about this clone: This same CDR3 is encoded by further DNA sequences in the sample. The chain has TRBV6-5 and TRBJ2-5; perhaps TRBD2 as D (5 bases). The CDR3 consists of 14 residues. The germline gives CDR1 MNHEY, CDR2 SVGAGI. V lost 9 bases and J lost 1, with 15 bases in between. The DNA of the CDR3 is TGTGCCAGTCGTAGGGAGCCTACCCAAGAGACCCAGTACTTC. Amino acids: CASRREPTQETQYF.

The rearrangement links TRBV4-1 to TRBJ2-1; TRBD2 agrees at 8 bases. This CDR3 has 13 residues. The trim removed 5 bases at V and 13 bases at J, leaving 10 bases unmatched. Germline V gene data show CDR1 as MGHRA and CDR2 as YSYEKL. The CDR3 region has the DNA TGCGCCAGCAGCGAATACCTCGGGGGGGGCCAGTTCTTC. This gives the protein CASSEYLGGGQFF.